Each of the 8 T cell receptor beta chains below was sequenced from the same sample in a study of regulatory T cells in long-lasting Graves disease. Time point described: newly diagnosed GD, antithyroid drugs for less than 3 months. From RNA extracted from PBMCs, the TCR library was made. TCR beta libraries were built with iRepertoire HTBI primers and Arm-PCR of CDR3 regions. TCRdb redid the calling of the multiplex PCR reads with MiXCR, one entry per CDR3 protein. The sample carries roughly 500,000 distinct CDR3 sequences, roughly 14% recorded once. In addition, the sample was reused for a study of T cells in Graves' hyperthyroidism and ophthalmopathy.

Specimen: peripheral blood mononuclear cells (PBMCs), collected at new diagnosis, from a patient treated with antithyroid drugs. These receptors were obtained from a man aged 25 to 40 with Graves disease.

This chain's CDR3 is CASSQVGWVNTEAFF. In nucleotides, the CDR3 is TGTGCCAGCAGCCAAGTAGGCTGGGTAAACACTGAAGCTTTCTTT. The rearrangement joins TRBV14 to TRBJ1-1; D is unresolved. The CDR3 runs to 15 residues. From germline, CDR1 is SGHDN and CDR2 FVKESK. V was shortened by 1 base and J by 2 bases, with 11 bases between the two germline ends.

This clonotype was seen many times. The gene calls are TRBV28 and TRBJ2-5, with D possibly matching TRBD1 (5 bases). Looked up from germline, CDR1 is MDHEN and CDR2 is SYDVKM. The V and J ends lost 6 bases and 5 bases respectively, with 19 bases between them. This CDR3 region has 15 residues. CDR3 nucleotides: TGTGCCAGCAGCACAGGAATAGCCTTCCGGGAGACCCAGTACTTC. Its translation is CASSTGIAFRETQYF.

In this sample, this clonotype turned up a few times. V usage is TRBV29-1 and J usage is TRBJ1-2; D not certain. V gave up 6 bases and J gave up 0 bases, with 5 bases separating them. CDR1 and CDR2 (germline): SQVTM, ANQGSEA. This CDR3 spans 11 amino acids. CDR3 nucleotides: TGCAGCGTCTCAACTAACTATGGCTACACCTTC. As protein: CSVSTNYGYTF.

This clonotype was detected many times. In DNA form, the CDR3 reads TGTGCCAGCAGTGGGCAGGGGGCGCTAGGGGCCAACGTCCTGACTTTC. Its protein is CASSGQGALGANVLTF. The V and J genes are TRBV2 and TRBJ2-6, with TRBD1 identical over 8 bases. CDR1 is SNHLY, CDR2 FYNNEI, per germline. The CDR3 runs 16 residues. J was trimmed by 4 bases and V by 4 bases; bases with no gene match: 6.

V and J are TRBV6-2 or TRBV6-3 and TRBJ2-1; D ambiguous. Trimming pared 4 bases from V and 2 bases from J, leaving 21 bases between. From germline, CDR1 is MNHEY and CDR2 SVGEGT. This CDR3 has 18 amino acids. CDR3 DNA sequence: TGTGCCAGCAGTTTTGATTCGAGCCGGCAACGGGCCTACAATGAGCAGTTCTTC. Encoded protein: CASSFDSSRQRAYNEQFF.

This clonotype appeared many times. V is TRBV20-1 and J is TRBJ2-7, with TRBD1 matching 9 bases. V was clipped by 0 bases and J by 4 bases; unmatched bases: 4. This CDR3 is built from 14 residues. Germline V lookup: CDR1 DFQATT, CDR2 SNEGSKA (reference sequence). CDR3 nucleotide sequence: TGCAGTGCTAGAGATGGACAGGGGCGGTACGAGCAGTACTTC. It translates to CSARDGQGRYEQYF.

The chain has TRBV9 and TRBJ2-3; possibly TRBD2 for D (5 bases). The V and J ends lost 2 bases and 2 bases respectively, with 15 bases between them. Germline V lookup: CDR1 SGDLS, CDR2 YYNGEE. The CDR3 extends over 16 amino acids. Written as DNA, the CDR3 is TGTGCCAGCAGCGTGCGGGTGTCCGGACCCACAGATACGCAGTATTTT. It is translated as CASSVRVSGPTDTQYF.

This clonotype was seen once. The likely explanation is a read error, given a far larger clone one base away. The chain links TRBV11-3 to TRBJ2-2, with D tentatively TRBD2 (6 bases). Germline V gene data show CDR1 as SGHNT and CDR2 as YENEEA. This CDR3 spans 14 amino acids. Deletions cut 5 bases from V and 6 bases from J, with 13 bases between. The CDR3 nucleotides are TGTGCCAGCAGCCTAGGAGGGTTTCCCGGGGAGCTGTTTTTT. Amino acid sequence: CASSLGGFPGELFF.